This T cell receptor (beta chain) comes out of a study of CD8+CD57+ T cells in acquired aplastic anemia. V lost 1 base and J lost 0, with 7 bases in between. Germline V CDR1 and CDR2: MGHRA, YSYEKL. The CDR3 totals 15 residues. Genomic DNA provided the template from which TCR beta VDJ and CDR3 profiles were obtained. TCRdb ran MiXCR on the reads and lists one entry per CDR3 protein. In the table there are 150,000 to 200,000 distinct CDR3 sequences, 48% of which are singletons. Selection for sequencing was limited to patients who had shown CD8+CD57+ cell expansion by flow cytometry. In its sample, this clonotype was seen many times.

This clonotype originated in a human donor with aplastic anemia. The chain couples TRBV4-1 to TRBJ1-3; D call uncertain. Sequenced sample: sorted CD4+, CD8+, or CD8+CD57+ T cells (not recorded which) from PBMCs. The CDR3 loop is CASSQGPFSGNTIYF. The CDR3 DNA reads as TGCGCCAGCAGCCAAGGGCCGTTCTCTGGAAACACCATATATTTT.